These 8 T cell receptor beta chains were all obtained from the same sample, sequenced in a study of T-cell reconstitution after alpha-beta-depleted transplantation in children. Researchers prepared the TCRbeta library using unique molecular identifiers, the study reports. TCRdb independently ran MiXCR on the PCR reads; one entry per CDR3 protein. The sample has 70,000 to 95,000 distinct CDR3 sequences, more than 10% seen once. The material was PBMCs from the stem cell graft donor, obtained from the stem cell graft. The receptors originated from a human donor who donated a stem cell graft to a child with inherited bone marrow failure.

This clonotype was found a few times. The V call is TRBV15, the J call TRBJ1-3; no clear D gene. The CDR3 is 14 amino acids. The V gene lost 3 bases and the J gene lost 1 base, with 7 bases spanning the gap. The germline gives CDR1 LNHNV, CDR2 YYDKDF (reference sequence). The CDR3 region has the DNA TGTGCCACCAGCAGCCAGGCGTCTGGAAACACCATATATTTT. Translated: CATSSQASGNTIYF.

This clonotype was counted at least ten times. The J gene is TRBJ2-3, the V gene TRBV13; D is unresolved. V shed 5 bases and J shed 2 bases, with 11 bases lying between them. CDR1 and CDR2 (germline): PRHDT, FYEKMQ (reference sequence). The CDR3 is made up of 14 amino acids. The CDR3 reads CASSLGGYTDTQYF. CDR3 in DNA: TGTGCCAGCAGCCTGGGCGGTTACACAGATACGCAGTATTTT.

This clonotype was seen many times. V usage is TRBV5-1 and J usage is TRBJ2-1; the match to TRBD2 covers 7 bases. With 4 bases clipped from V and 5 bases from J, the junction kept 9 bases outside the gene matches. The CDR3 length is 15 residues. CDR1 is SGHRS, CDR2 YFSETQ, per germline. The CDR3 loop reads CASSRNSGRNNEQFF. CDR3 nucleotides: TGCGCCAGCAGCCGGAATAGCGGGCGAAACAATGAGCAGTTCTTC.

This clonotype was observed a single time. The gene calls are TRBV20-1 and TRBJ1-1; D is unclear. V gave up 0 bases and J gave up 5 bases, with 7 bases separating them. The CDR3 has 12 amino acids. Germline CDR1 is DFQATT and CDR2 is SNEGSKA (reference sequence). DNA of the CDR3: TGCAGTGCTAGAGATCCAGGAACTGAAGCTTTCTTT. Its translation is CSARDPGTEAFF.

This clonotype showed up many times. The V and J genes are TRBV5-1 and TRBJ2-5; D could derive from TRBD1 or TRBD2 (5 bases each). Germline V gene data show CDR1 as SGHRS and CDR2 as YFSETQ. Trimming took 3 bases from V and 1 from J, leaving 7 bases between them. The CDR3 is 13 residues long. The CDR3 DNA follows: TGCGCCAGCAGCTGGGACCCCCAAGAGACCCAGTACTTC. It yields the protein CASSWDPQETQYF.

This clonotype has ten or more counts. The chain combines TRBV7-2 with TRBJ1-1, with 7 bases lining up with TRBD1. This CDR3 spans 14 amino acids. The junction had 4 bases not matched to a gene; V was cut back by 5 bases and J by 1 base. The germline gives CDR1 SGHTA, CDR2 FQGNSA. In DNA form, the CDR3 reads TGTGCCAGCAGCCCCCGGACAGGGAACACTGAAGCTTTCTTT. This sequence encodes CASSPRTGNTEAFF.

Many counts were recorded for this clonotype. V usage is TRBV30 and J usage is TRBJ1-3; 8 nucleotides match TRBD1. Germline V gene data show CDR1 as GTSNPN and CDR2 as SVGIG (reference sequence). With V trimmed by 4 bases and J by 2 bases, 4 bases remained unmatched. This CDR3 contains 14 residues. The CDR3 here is CAWNTGGPGNTIYF. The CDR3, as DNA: TGTGCCTGGAATACAGGGGGTCCTGGAAACACCATATATTTT.

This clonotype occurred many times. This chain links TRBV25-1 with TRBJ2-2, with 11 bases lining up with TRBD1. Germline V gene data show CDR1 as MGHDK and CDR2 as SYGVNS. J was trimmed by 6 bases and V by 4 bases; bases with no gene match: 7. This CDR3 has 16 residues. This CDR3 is CASSVEGDRGAGELFF. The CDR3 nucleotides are TGTGCCAGCAGTGTTGAGGGGGACAGGGGGGCCGGGGAGCTGTTTTTT.